Each of the 2 T cell receptor beta chains below was sequenced from the same sample in a study of blood T cells in healthy people across ages. Next came a second PCR, run for about 6 to 11 cycles, which used a sample-barcoded 5' primer along with a J-beta primer mix. TCRdb ran MiXCR on the 5' RACE reads and lists one entry per CDR3 protein. The repertoire holds 790,000 or so distinct CDR3 sequences, around 50% seen once, with 15% to 20% in the top ten. The sequenced material came from blood. The receptor source for this set is a man older than 75 in good health.

J is TRBJ2-1 and V is TRBV7-9, with D tentatively TRBD1 or TRBD2 (5 bases each). The germline CDR1 and CDR2 sequences are SEHNR and FQNEAQ (reference sequence). The CDR3 spans 11 residues. V lost 0 bases and J lost 13, with 7 bases in between. CDR3 in DNA: TGTGCCAGCAGCTTAGCCTGGGACCAGTTCTTC. Protein sequence: CASSLAWDQFF.

This clonotype was detected only a few times. This chain joins TRBV20-1 and TRBJ2-5; no clear D. With 5 bases removed from V and 5 bases from J, the gap between germline ends came to 9 bases. The germline CDR1 and CDR2 sequences are DFQATT and SNEGSKA (reference sequence). The CDR3 spans 11 residues. CDR3 protein: CSAGPGETQYF. DNA of the CDR3: TGCAGTGCTGGCCCGGGTGAGACCCAGTACTTC.